These T cell receptor beta chains were read from a single sample in a study of OX40 agonist ivuxolimab in advanced cancers. This table comes from immunoSEQ multiplex PCR, and its TCRdb copy is limited to in-frame clones, with some not included. This sample has roughly 75,000 clones, with around 86% found just once. The source material was CD4+ or CD8+ T cells sorted from blood, sampled in a trial of the OX40 agonist ivuxolimab. All receptors derive from an adult with an advanced solid tumor such as melanoma, head and neck, liver or kidney cancer. CDR3s include the opening cysteine and the closing phenylalanine or tryptophan. The order of the fields is CDR3 length, V gene, J gene, clone size, D gene, CDR3 protein, CDR3 DNA. D genes are given only for firm matches. Clone size is stated in some rows and not others, as once, few, many or a class when expanded.

length: 15
V: TRBV9
J: TRBJ1-2
size: once
D: NA
CDR3: CASSAYVGANYGYTF
DNA: TGTGCCAGCAGCGCGTACGTGGGGGCTAACTATGGCTACACCTTC

length: 13
V: TRBV30
J: TRBJ1-6
size: NA
D: NA
CDR3: CAWSVRGNSPLHF
DNA: TGTGCCTGGAGTGTGAGGGGTAATTCACCCCTCCACTTT

length: 16
V: TRBV6-6
J: TRBJ1-3
size: NA
D: TRBD1
CDR3: CASRTGQGGDGGTIYF
DNA: TGTGCCAGCAGAACTGGACAGGGTGGGGATGGCGGCACCATATATTTT

length: 14
V: TRBV2
J: TRBJ2-7
size: NA
D: NA
CDR3: CASSPQGGFYEQYF
DNA: TGTGCCAGCAGCCCTCAGGGGGGTTTCTACGAGCAGTACTTC

length: 13
V: TRBV30
J: TRBJ2-7
size: NA
D: NA
CDR3: CAWSVGGFYEQYF
DNA: TGTGCCTGGAGTGTAGGGGGGTTCTACGAGCAGTACTTC

length: 15
V: TRBV5-1
J: TRBJ2-1
size: NA
D: TRBD2
CDR3: CASSRTSGVYNEQFF
DNA: TGCGCCAGCAGCAGGACTAGCGGGGTTTACAATGAGCAGTTCTTC

length: 17
V: TRBV5-6
J: TRBJ1-4
size: NA
D: NA
CDR3: CASSLRGSTTGGEKLFF
DNA: TGTGCCAGCAGCCTGCGAGGATCAACAACTGGTGGTGAAAAACTGTTTTTT

length: 11
V: TRBV7-9
J: TRBJ1-1
size: NA
D: NA
CDR3: CASILMAEAFF
DNA: TGTGCCAGCATCCTTATGGCTGAAGCTTTCTTT

length: 13
V: TRBV30
J: TRBJ2-3
size: NA
D: NA
CDR3: CAWSWGGTDTQYF
DNA: TGTGCCTGGAGTTGGGGGGGCACAGATACGCAGTATTTT

length: 13
V: TRBV27
J: TRBJ2-2
size: NA
D: NA
CDR3: CASTRRTSGELFF
DNA: TGTGCCAGCACCCGGAGGACTTCCGGGGAGCTGTTTTTT